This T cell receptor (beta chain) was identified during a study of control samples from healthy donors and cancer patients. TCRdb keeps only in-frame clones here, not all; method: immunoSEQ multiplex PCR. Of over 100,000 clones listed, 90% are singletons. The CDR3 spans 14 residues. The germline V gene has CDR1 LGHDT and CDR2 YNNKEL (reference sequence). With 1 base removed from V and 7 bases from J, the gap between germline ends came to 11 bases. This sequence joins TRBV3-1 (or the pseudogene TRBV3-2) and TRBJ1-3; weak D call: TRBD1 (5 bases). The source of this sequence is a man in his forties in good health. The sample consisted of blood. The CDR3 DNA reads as TGTGCCAGCAGCCAAGGTGACAGTCGGAACACCATATATTTT. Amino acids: CASSQGDSRNTIYF.